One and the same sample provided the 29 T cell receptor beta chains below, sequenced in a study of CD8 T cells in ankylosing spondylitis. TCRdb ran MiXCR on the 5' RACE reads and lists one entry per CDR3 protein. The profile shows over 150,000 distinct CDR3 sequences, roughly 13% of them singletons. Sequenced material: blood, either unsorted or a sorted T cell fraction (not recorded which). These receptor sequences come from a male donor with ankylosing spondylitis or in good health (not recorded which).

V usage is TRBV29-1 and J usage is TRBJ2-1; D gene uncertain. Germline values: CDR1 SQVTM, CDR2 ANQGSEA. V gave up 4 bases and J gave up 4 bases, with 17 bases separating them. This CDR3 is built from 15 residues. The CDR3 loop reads CSVGVAETLYNEQFF. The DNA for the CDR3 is TGCAGCGTTGGAGTGGCAGAGACCTTATACAATGAGCAGTTCTTC.

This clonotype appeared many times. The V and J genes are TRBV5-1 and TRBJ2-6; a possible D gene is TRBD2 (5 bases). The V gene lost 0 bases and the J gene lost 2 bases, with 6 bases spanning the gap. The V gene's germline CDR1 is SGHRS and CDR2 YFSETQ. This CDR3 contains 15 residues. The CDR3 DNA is TGCGCCAGCAGCTTGGAGGGAGCTGGGGCCAACGTCCTGACTTTC. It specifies CASSLEGAGANVLTF.

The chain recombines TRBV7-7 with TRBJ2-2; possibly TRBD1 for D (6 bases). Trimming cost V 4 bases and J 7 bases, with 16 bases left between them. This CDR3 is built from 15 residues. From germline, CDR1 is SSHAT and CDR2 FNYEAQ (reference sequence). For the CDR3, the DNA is TGTGCCAGCAGCTCCGGGACAAATAAAGTCGGGGAGCTGTTTTTT. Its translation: CASSSGTNKVGELFF.

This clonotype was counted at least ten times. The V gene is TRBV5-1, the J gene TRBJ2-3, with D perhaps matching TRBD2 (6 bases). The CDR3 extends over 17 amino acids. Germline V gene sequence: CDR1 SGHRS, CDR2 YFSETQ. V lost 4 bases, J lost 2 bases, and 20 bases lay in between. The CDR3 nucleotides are TGCGCCAGCAGCATCCCCACAGGACTACTCTCCACAGATACGCAGTATTTT. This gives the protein CASSIPTGLLSTDTQYF.

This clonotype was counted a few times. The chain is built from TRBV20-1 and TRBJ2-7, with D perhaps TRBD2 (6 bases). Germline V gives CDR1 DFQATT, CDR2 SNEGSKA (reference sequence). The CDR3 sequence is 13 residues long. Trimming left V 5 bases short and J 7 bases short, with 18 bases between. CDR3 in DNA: TGCAGTGCTGACGGGACTCCCCCAGGGGAGCAGTACTTC. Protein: CSADGTPPGEQYF.

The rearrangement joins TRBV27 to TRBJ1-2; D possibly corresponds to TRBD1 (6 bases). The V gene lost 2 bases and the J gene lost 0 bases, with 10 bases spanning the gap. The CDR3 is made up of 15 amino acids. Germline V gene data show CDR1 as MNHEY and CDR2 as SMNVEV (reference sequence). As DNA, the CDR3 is TGTGCCAGCAGTTTACGACAGGACCCTAACTATGGCTACACCTTC. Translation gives CASSLRQDPNYGYTF.

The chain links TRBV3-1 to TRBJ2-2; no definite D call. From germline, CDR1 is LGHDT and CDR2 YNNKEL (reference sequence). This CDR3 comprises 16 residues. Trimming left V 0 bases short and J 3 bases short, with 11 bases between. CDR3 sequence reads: CASSQEGQAYTGELFF. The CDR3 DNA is TGTGCCAGCAGCCAAGAAGGGCAGGCGTACACCGGGGAGCTGTTTTTT.

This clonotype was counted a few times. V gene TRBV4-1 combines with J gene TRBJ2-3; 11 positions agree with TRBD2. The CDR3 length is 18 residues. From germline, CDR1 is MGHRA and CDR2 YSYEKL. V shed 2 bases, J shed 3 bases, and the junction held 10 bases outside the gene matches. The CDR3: CASSQSLAGGVKTDTQYF. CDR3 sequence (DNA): TGCGCCAGCAGCCAATCCCTAGCGGGAGGAGTAAAGACAGATACGCAGTATTTT.

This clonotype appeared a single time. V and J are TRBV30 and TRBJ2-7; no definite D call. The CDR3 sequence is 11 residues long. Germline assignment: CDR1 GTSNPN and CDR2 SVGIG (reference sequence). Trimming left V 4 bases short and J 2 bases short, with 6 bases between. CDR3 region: CAWKSAYEQYF. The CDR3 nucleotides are TGTGCCTGGAAATCCGCCTACGAGCAGTACTTC.

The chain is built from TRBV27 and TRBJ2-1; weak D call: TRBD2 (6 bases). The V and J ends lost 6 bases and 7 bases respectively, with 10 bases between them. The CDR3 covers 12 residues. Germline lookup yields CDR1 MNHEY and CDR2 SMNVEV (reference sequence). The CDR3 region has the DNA TGTGCCAGCAGACAAAGCGGGAATGAGCAGTTCTTC. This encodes CASRQSGNEQFF.

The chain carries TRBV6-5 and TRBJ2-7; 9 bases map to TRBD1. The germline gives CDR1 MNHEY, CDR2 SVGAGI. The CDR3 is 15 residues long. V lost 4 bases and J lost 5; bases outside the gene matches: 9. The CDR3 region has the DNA TGTGCCAGCAGTTGGGGACAGGGTCTACAGAACGAGCAGTACTTC. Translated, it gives CASSWGQGLQNEQYF.

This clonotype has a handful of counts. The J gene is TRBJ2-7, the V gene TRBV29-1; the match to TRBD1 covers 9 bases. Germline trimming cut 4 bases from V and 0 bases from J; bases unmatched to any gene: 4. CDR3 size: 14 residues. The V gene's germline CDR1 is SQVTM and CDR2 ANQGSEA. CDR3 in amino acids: CSVGGTGSSYEQYF. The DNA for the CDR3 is TGCAGCGTTGGAGGGACAGGGAGCTCCTACGAGCAGTACTTC.

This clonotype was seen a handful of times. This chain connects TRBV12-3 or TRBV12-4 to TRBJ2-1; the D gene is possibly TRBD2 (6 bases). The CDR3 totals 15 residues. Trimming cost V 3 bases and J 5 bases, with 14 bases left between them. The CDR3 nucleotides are TGTGCCAGCAGTTTCACGGGGGTTATCGACAATGAGCAGTTCTTC. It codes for CASSFTGVIDNEQFF.

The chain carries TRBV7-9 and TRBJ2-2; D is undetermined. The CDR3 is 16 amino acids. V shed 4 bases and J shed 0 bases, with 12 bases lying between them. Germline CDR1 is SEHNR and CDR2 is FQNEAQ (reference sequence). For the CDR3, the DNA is TGTGCCAGCAGCTCCCAGCAGACGGCGAACACCGGGGAGCTGTTTTTT. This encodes CASSSQQTANTGELFF.

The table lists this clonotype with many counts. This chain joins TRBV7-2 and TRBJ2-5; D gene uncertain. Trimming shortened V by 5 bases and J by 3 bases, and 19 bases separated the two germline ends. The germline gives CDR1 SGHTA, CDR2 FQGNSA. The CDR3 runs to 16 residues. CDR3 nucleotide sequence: TGTGCCAGCAGCCTCCCGTCGGTAATGTGGGAAGAGACCCAGTACTTC. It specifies CASSLPSVMWEETQYF.

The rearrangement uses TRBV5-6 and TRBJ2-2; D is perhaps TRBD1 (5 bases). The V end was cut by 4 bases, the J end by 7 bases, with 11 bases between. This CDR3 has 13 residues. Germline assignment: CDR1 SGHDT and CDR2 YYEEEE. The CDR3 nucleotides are TGTGCCAGCAGCCCAGGGTCGGTCGGGGAGCTGTTTTTT. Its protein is CASSPGSVGELFF.

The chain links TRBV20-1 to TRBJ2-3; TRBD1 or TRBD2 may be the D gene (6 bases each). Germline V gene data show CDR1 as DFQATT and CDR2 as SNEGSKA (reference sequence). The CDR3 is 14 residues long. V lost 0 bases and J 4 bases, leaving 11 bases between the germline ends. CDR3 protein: CSARDSGASDTQYF. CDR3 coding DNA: TGCAGTGCTAGAGACTCGGGGGCGTCAGATACGCAGTATTTT.

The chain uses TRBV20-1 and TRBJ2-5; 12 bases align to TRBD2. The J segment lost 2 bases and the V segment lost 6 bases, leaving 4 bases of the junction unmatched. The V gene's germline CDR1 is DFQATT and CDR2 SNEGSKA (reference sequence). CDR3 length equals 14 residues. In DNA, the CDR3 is TGCAGTGCGAGGACTAGCGGGACTCAAGAGACCCAGTACTTC. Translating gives CSARTSGTQETQYF.

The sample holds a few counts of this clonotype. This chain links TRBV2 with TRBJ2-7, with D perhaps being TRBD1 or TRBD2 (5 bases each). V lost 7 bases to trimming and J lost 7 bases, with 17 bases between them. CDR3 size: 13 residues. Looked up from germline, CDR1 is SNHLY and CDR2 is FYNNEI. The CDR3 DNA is TGTGCCAGCATGAAGTCGGGGCTAGGGGAGCAGTACTTC. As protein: CASMKSGLGEQYF.

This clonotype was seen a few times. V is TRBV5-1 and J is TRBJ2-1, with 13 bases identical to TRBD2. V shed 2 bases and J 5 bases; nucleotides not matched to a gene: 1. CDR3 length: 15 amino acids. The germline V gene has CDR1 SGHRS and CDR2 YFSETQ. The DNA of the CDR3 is TGCGCCAGCAGCTTACTAGCGGGGGGGGACAATGAGCAGTTCTTC. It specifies CASSLLAGGDNEQFF.

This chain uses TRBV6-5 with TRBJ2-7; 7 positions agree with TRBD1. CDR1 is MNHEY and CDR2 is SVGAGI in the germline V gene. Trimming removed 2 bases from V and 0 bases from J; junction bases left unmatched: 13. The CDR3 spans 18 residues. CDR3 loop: CASSYHGTQGGPSYEQYF. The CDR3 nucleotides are TGTGCCAGCAGTTACCATGGGACCCAAGGGGGCCCCTCCTACGAGCAGTACTTC.

The CDR3 reads CASSERPVTDTQYF. The DNA for the CDR3 is TGTGCCAGCAGTGAAAGACCCGTCACAGATACGCAGTATTTT. This chain uses TRBV27 with TRBJ2-3; D unclear. Trimming stripped 5 bases from V and 2 bases from J, with 11 bases between. Germline CDR1 is MNHEY and CDR2 is SMNVEV (reference sequence). The CDR3 consists of 14 residues.

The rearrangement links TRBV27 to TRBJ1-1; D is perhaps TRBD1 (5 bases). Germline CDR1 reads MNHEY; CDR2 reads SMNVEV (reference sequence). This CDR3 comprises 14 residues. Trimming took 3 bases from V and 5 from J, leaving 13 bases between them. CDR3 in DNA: TGTGCCAGCAGTTTTGGGGACGGAGGGACTGAAGCTTTCTTT. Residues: CASSFGDGGTEAFF.

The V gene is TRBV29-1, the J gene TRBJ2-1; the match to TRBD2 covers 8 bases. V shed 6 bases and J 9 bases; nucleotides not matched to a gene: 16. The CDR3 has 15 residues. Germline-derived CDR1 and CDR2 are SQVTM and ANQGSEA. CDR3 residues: CSVPETGGYRSEQFF. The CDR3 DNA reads TGCAGCGTCCCCGAGACGGGGGGGTACCGGAGTGAGCAGTTCTTC.

CDR3 bases: TGCAGCGTCCGAACGGACAGCTACAATGAGCAGTTCTTC. Amino acid sequence: CSVRTDSYNEQFF. This chain uses TRBV29-1 with TRBJ2-1; TRBD1 might be the D (6 bases). V lost 6 bases and J 3 bases, leaving 12 bases between the germline ends. Germline lookup yields CDR1 SQVTM and CDR2 ANQGSEA. This CDR3 is built from 13 residues.

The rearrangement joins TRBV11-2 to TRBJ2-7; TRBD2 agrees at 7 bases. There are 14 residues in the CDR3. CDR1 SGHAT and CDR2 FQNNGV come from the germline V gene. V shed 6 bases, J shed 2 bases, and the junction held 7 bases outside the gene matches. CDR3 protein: CASSSSGQAYEQYF. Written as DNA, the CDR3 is TGTGCCAGCAGTTCTAGCGGCCAAGCCTACGAGCAGTACTTC. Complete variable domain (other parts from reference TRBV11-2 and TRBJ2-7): EAGVAQSPRYKIIEKRQSVAFWCNPISGHATLYWYQQILGQGPKLLIQFQNNGVVDDSQLPKDRFSAERLKGVDSTLKIQPAKLEDSAVYLCASSSSGQAYEQYFGPGTRLTVT.

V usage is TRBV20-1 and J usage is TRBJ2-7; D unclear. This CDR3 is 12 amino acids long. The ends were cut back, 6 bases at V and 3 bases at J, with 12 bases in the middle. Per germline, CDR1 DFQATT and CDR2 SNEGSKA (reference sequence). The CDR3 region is CSAIPLGYEQYF. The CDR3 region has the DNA TGCAGTGCCATTCCATTGGGCTACGAGCAGTACTTC.

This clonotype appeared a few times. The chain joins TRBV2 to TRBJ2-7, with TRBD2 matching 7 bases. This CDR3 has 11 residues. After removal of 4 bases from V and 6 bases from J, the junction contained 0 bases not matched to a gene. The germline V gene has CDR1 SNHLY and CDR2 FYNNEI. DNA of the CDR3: TGTGCCAGCAGTGGGGAGGGCGAGCAGTACTTC. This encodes CASSGEGEQYF.

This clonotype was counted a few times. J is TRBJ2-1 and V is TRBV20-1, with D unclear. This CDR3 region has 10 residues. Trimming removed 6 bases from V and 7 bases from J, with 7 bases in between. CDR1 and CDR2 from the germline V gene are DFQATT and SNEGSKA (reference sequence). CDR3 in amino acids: CSADQNEQFF. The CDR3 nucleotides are TGCAGTGCGGATCAAAATGAGCAGTTCTTC.